This TCR beta chain was documented in a study of OX40 agonist ivuxolimab in advanced cancers. Study-wide findings and caveats: Averaged across samples, CD8+ T cells carried more expanded clones than CD4+ did.

CDR3 length equals 10 residues. Germline values: CDR1 SNHLY, CDR2 FYNNEI. In regard to this clone: Its antigen is not known.

Some clones are missing from TCRdb's copy, which holds only in-frame ones; the method was immunoSEQ multiplex PCR. Of 26,000 or so clones listed, approximately 90% are singletons. The sample here was CD4+ or CD8+ T cells sorted from blood, taken in a trial of the OX40 agonist ivuxolimab. This clonotype was sampled from an adult with an advanced solid tumor such as melanoma, head and neck, liver or kidney cancer. The J gene is TRBJ2-5, the V gene TRBV2; the D is unclear. The DNA end is a closer match to TRBJ2-7, so the J assignment may be wrong. The CDR3 nucleotides are TGTGCCAGCGGGACCTACGAGCAGTACTTC. Its protein is CASGTYEQYF.